This T cell receptor beta chain originates from a study of human T cells and chemical hapten exposure. The time point is: patch test 3, about 24 weeks after DPC sensitization. Treatment here: therapeutic diphenylcyclopropenone sensitization with weekly scalp DPC. MiXCR, run by TCRdb on the RACE reads, gives a single entry per CDR3 protein. The sample yields roughly 69,000 distinct CDR3 sequences, roughly 9.6% seen once. This clonotype was detected many times. Germline V gives CDR1 MDHEN, CDR2 SYDVKM. CDR3 size: 13 residues. V was pared by 6 bases and J by 1 base, with 9 bases between. The chain joins TRBV28 to TRBJ1-1, with D unresolved. The sample in question was whole blood, obtained in connection with sensitization to the hapten diphenylcyclopropenone (DPC). The receptor comes from a woman younger than 45 with alopecia areata. Some clones in this sample may be carry-over from other donors' samples. CDR3 sequence: CASSQSRNTEAFF. The CDR3, as DNA: TGTGCCAGCAGCCAAAGCAGGAACACTGAAGCTTTCTTT. Filled out from reference TRBV28 and TRBJ1-1, the complete variable domain reads DVKVTQSSRYLVKRTGEKVFLECVQDMDHENMFWYRQDPGLGLRLIYFSYDVKMKEKGDIPEGYSVSREKKERFSLILESASTNQTSMYLCASSQSRNTEAFFGQGTRLTVV.